Below are 27 T cell receptor beta chains sequenced from a single sample in a study of Ad26.COV2.S vaccination and SARS-CoV-2 variants. Measured with immunoSEQ multiplex PCR; TCRdb has only the in-frame clones, and not every one. The data show more than 300,000 clones, about nine tenths seen once. Specified treatment: 15 to 20 received Ad26.COV2.S at low or high dose, single or two shots; roughly 5 received placebo; per-sample allocation not given. Collection of samples fell on day 63 after the first vaccine or placebo injection. Sample: peripheral blood, taken in a trial of Ad26.COV2.S vaccine versus placebo. These receptors all come from a person between 18 and 60 years old who received the Ad26.COV2.S COVID-19 vaccine or a placebo.

The rearrangement links TRBV9 to TRBJ2-3; 7 bases align to TRBD2. The CDR3 runs 15 residues. Losses at the gene ends were 3 bases for V and 2 bases for J; bases not matched to a gene: 6. Germline assignment: CDR1 SGDLS and CDR2 YYNGEE. CDR3 amino acids: CASSGASGNTDTQYF. CDR3 sequence (DNA): TGTGCCAGCAGCGGCGCTAGCGGAAACACAGATACGCAGTATTTT.

The chain couples TRBV5-4 to TRBJ2-2, with D unclear. Trimming stripped 1 base from V and 5 bases from J, with 6 bases between. The CDR3 covers 13 residues. CDR1 is SGHNT, CDR2 YYREEE, per germline (reference sequence). The DNA for the CDR3 is TGTGCCAGCAGCTTGCAACGGACCGGGGAGCTGTTTTTT. It specifies CASSLQRTGELFF.

This chain connects TRBV25-1 to TRBJ1-2; 11 bases match TRBD1. The ends lost 2 bases at V and 7 bases at J; junction bases unmatched: 6. Germline CDR1 reads MGHDK; CDR2 reads SYGVNS. The CDR3 consists of 15 residues. DNA of the CDR3: TGTGCCAGCAGTGAAAGGACAGGGGGCGCGGTTGGCTACACCTTC. It translates to CASSERTGGAVGYTF.

This clone was observed a few times. The rearrangement links TRBV12-5 to TRBJ1-1; D not certain. CDR3 length equals 13 residues. Germline V gene data show CDR1 as LGHNT and CDR2 as FRNRAP. V lost 3 bases, J lost 1 base, and 6 bases lay in between. The CDR3 bases are TGTGCTAGTGGTTTAGGAGAGAACACTGAAGCTTTCTTT. The encoded protein is CASGLGENTEAFF.

This chain connects TRBV5-6 to TRBJ2-5; 9 bases align to TRBD1. CDR1 is SGHDT, CDR2 YYEEEE, per germline. V lost 4 bases and J lost 4; bases outside the gene matches: 8. The CDR3 is made up of 15 amino acids. The CDR3 is CASSDLQGARETQYF. CDR3 sequence (DNA): TGTGCCAGCAGCGACCTACAGGGGGCAAGAGAGACCCAGTACTTC. The entire variable domain, with the rest obtained from reference TRBV5-6 and TRBJ2-5, is as follows: DAGVTQSPTHLIKTRGQQVTLRCSPKSGHDTVSWYQQALGQGPQFIFQYYEEEERQRGNFPDRFSGHQFPNYSSELNVNALLLGDSALYLCASSDLQGARETQYFGPGTRLLVL.

The V call is TRBV6-6, the J call TRBJ1-1; TRBD1 might be the D (6 bases). CDR1 is MNHNY, CDR2 SVGAGI, per germline (reference sequence). V gave up 4 bases and J gave up 0 bases, with 15 bases separating them. The CDR3 spans 16 residues. CDR3 amino acids: CASSWGGTRMNTEAFF. In nucleotides, the CDR3 is TGTGCCAGCAGTTGGGGAGGGACACGCATGAACACTGAAGCTTTCTTT.

This rearrangement joins TRBV7-2 to TRBJ2-7; 9 bases fit TRBD1. Trimming cost V 7 bases and J 3 bases; bases outside gene matches: 10. The CDR3 spans 15 residues. CDR1 is SGHTA, CDR2 FQGNSA, per germline. The CDR3 protein is CASTLSGGQGYEQYF. The CDR3 DNA reads as TGTGCCAGCACCCTATCAGGGGGACAGGGCTACGAGCAGTACTTC.

The chain has TRBV18 and TRBJ2-4, with a weak D call TRBD1 (6 bases). The length of the CDR3 is 15 residues. Germline CDR1 KGHSH, CDR2 LQKENI. V dropped 5 bases and J dropped 1 base, with 12 bases sitting between them. CDR3 residues: CASSSGERAKNIQYF. In DNA, the CDR3 is TGTGCCAGCTCATCAGGGGAAAGGGCCAAAAACATTCAGTACTTC.

The chain carries TRBV4-2 and TRBJ2-7, with D tentatively TRBD1 (5 bases). This CDR3 contains 13 residues. Germline V gene lookup returns CDR1 LGHNA and CDR2 YNFKEQ. V was trimmed by 4 bases and J by 10 bases, leaving 17 bases between them. CDR3: CASSPNTRQFQYF. The CDR3 DNA sequence: TGTGCCAGCAGCCCCAATACACGACAGTTCCAGTACTTC.

The CDR3 loop reads CASSPTWGNIQYF. CDR3 DNA sequence: TGTGCCAGCAGCCCAACTTGGGGAAACATTCAGTACTTC. The chain couples TRBV5-8 to TRBJ2-4; D unclear. V was pared by 4 bases and J by 6 bases, with 11 bases between. CDR3 length: 13 amino acids. CDR1 and CDR2 from the germline V gene are SGHTS and YDEGEE.

The V and J genes are TRBV7-3 and TRBJ1-3; no clear D. The CDR3 has 15 amino acids. Trimming shortened V by 1 base and J by 0 bases, and 7 bases separated the two germline ends. The germline CDR1 and CDR2 sequences are SGHTA and FQGTGA. Here the CDR3 DNA reads TGTGCCAGCAGCTTAAGCCCGGGCTCTGGAAACACCATATATTTT. Translated: CASSLSPGSGNTIYF. Full variable domain (missing parts from reference TRBV7-3 and TRBJ1-3): GAGVSQTPSNKVTEKGKYVELRCDPISGHTALYWYRQSLGQGPEFLIYFQGTGAADDSGLPNDRFFAVRPEGSVSTLKIQRTERGDSAVYLCASSLSPGSGNTIYFGEGSWLTVV.

V is TRBV4-3 and J is TRBJ2-1; TRBD2 agrees at 9 bases. CDR1 LGHNA and CDR2 YSLEER come from the germline V gene. This CDR3 is built from 16 residues. V shed 0 bases and J 6 bases; nucleotides not matched to a gene: 6. CDR3 region: CASSQEWASGANEQFF. Written as DNA, the CDR3 is TGCGCCAGCAGCCAAGAATGGGCTAGCGGGGCCAATGAGCAGTTCTTC.

This clone was seen just once. This sequence joins TRBV18 and TRBJ2-1; unclear D gene. The V gene lost 0 bases and the J gene lost 0 bases, with 12 bases spanning the gap. The CDR3 is 17 residues long. CDR1 is KGHSH and CDR2 is LQKENI in the germline V gene. The CDR3 DNA is TGTGCCAGCTCACCACCGGGTTTATTTAGCTCCTACAATGAGCAGTTCTTC. Residues: CASSPPGLFSSYNEQFF.

V is TRBV11-1 and J is TRBJ1-1; the D is unclear. V lost 3 bases and J 2 bases, leaving 16 bases between the germline ends. The CDR3 spans 16 residues. Per germline, CDR1 SGHAT and CDR2 FQDESV (reference sequence). Written as DNA, the CDR3 is TGTGCCAGCAGCTTCGCTATTGGGTGGGCAAACACTGAAGCTTTCTTT. Its protein is CASSFAIGWANTEAFF. The whole variable domain, remainder taken from reference TRBV11-1 and TRBJ1-1, is EAEVAQSPRYKITEKSQAVAFWCDPISGHATLYWYRQILGQGPELLVQFQDESVVDDSQLPKDRFSAERLKGVDSTLKIQPAELGDSAMYLCASSFAIGWANTEAFFGQGTRLTVV.

The V call is TRBV12-5, the J call TRBJ1-5; no clear D. CDR3 length: 16 residues. Looked up from germline, CDR1 is LGHNT and CDR2 is FRNRAP. V was shortened by 1 base and J by 0 bases, with 10 bases between the two germline ends. In DNA, the CDR3 is TGTGCTAGTGGTTTGGGGGTCCTTTATAGCAATCAGCCCCAGCATTTT. Translating it yields CASGLGVLYSNQPQHF.

This clone appeared a few times. The genes are TRBV4-3 and TRBJ1-2; D call uncertain. Germline CDR1 LGHNA, CDR2 YSLEER. This CDR3 has 16 residues. V was clipped by 1 base and J by 2 bases, with 14 bases between them. The CDR3 loop is CASSQGVGRFNYGYTF. The CDR3 nucleotides are TGCGCCAGCAGCCAAGGGGTAGGCAGGTTCAACTATGGCTACACCTTC.

The chain employs TRBV30 and TRBJ2-3; 7 bases fit TRBD1. The CDR3 sequence is 12 residues long. CDR1 GTSNPN and CDR2 SVGIG come from the germline V gene (reference sequence). V gave up 7 bases and J gave up 3 bases; unmatched junction bases: 4. The CDR3 DNA reads as TGTGCCTCCCAGGGGGTGACAGATACGCAGTATTTT. Residues: CASQGVTDTQYF.

The chain links TRBV4-2 to TRBJ2-7; 11 bases match TRBD1. This CDR3 spans 16 amino acids. Germline V gene lookup returns CDR1 LGHNA and CDR2 YNFKEQ. V dropped 2 bases and J dropped 6; count of bases not matched to a gene: 9. CDR3 nucleotides: TGTGCCAGCAGCCAACCATCGGGACAGGGGGTATCCGAGCAGTACTTC. Translation: CASSQPSGQGVSEQYF.

This clone was found once. The genes are TRBV6-5 and TRBJ2-5, with 7 bases lining up with TRBD1. V dropped 0 bases and J dropped 4; count of bases not matched to a gene: 2. The CDR3 is 14 amino acids. Germline loops: CDR1 MNHEY, CDR2 SVGAGI. CDR3 in amino acids: CASSYSGQLETQYF. The CDR3 coding sequence is TGTGCCAGCAGTTACTCGGGACAGTTAGAGACCCAGTACTTC.

This chain connects TRBV19 to TRBJ1-5; D is unclear. Germline CDR1 LNHDA, CDR2 SQIVND (reference sequence). This CDR3 is 12 amino acids long. V lost 2 bases and J 5 bases, leaving 4 bases between the germline ends. The CDR3, as DNA: TGTGCCAGTAGTATACAGTATCAGCCCCAGCATTTT. It encodes CASSIQYQPQHF.

This clone was seen a single time. The rearrangement links TRBV19 to TRBJ1-1, with D unclear. Between the trimmed V and J ends, which lost 6 bases and 1 base, there was a span of 9 bases. CDR3 length: 13 amino acids. The germline V gene has CDR1 LNHDA and CDR2 SQIVND (reference sequence). The CDR3 is CASSPTKNTEAFF. CDR3 coding DNA: TGTGCCAGTAGCCCGACCAAGAACACTGAAGCTTTCTTT.

This sequence joins TRBV7-3 and TRBJ2-6; D is possibly TRBD1 (5 bases). This CDR3 has 16 amino acids. Trimming removed 4 bases at V and 3 bases at J, with 13 bases between. Germline V gene data show CDR1 as SGHTA and CDR2 as FQGTGA. CDR3 nucleotides: TGTGCCAGCAGCTCAATCAGGGTCTTTGGGGCCAACGTCCTGACTTTC. As protein: CASSSIRVFGANVLTF. Full variable domain (rest looked up from reference TRBV7-3 and TRBJ2-6): GAGVSQTPSNKVTEKGKYVELRCDPISGHTALYWYRQSLGQGPEFLIYFQGTGAADDSGLPNDRFFAVRPEGSVSTLKIQRTERGDSAVYLCASSSIRVFGANVLTFGAGSRLTVL.

The CDR3 nucleotides read TGTGCCAGCAGTTTAGGGGAGGTTAGCGAAGCTTTCTTT. Protein: CASSLGEVSEAFF. J is TRBJ1-1 and V is TRBV12-3 or TRBV12-4; no clear D. The CDR3 runs 13 residues. Trimming removed 1 base from V and 8 bases from J, with 11 bases in between.

The chain links TRBV5-6 to TRBJ2-7; D not certain. CDR1 is SGHDT and CDR2 is YYEEEE in the germline V gene. This CDR3 spans 15 amino acids. The V end was cut by 1 base, the J end by 7 bases, with 18 bases between. The CDR3 coding sequence is TGTGCCAGCAGCTTGCGGCCAGGATATCTGGGAGAGCAGTACTTC. Protein: CASSLRPGYLGEQYF.

A word on this clone: The same CDR3 is also encoded by other DNA sequences in this sample. This chain links TRBV5-1 with TRBJ2-1; 7 bases are shared with TRBD1. V lost 2 bases and J lost 0; bases outside the gene matches: 5. This CDR3 has 16 amino acids. Germline V CDR1 and CDR2: SGHRS, YFSETQ. CDR3: CASSFRAGGSYNEQFF. CDR3 DNA: TGCGCCAGCAGCTTTCGAGCAGGGGGCTCCTACAATGAGCAGTTCTTC.

This chain connects TRBV28 to TRBJ1-5, with TRBD1 as a possible D gene (6 bases). CDR3 length equals 16 residues. Between the trimmed V and J ends, which lost 6 bases and 4 bases, there was a span of 19 bases. The germline V gene has CDR1 MDHEN and CDR2 SYDVKM. The CDR3 DNA reads as TGTGCCAGCAGCCCTGTCGGGGGCGAGTGGAATCAGCCCCAGCATTTT. It specifies CASSPVGGEWNQPQHF.

The V and J genes are TRBV9 and TRBJ2-1; 14 bases align to TRBD2. CDR1 is SGDLS, CDR2 YYNGEE, per germline. The CDR3 covers 14 residues. Germline trimming cut 4 bases from V and 9 bases from J; bases unmatched to any gene: 3. As DNA, the CDR3 is TGTGCCAGCAGCTACGGACTAGCGGGAGGTGAGCAGTTCTTC. Encoded protein: CASSYGLAGGEQFF.